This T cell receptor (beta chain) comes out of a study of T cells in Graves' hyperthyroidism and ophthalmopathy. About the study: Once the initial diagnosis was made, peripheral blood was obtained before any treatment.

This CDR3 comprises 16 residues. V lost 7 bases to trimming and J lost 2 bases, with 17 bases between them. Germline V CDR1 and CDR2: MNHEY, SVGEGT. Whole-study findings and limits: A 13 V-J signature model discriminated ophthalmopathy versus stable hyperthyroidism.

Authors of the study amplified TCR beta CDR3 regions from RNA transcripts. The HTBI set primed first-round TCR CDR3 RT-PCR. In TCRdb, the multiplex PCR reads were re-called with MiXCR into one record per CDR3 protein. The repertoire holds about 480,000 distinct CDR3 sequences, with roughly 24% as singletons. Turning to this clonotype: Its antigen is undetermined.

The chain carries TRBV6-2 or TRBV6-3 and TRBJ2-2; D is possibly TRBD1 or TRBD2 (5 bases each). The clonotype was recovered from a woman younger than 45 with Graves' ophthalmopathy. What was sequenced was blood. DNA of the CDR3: TGTGCCAGCACCCGAATGAGGGGCGGAAACACCGGGGAGCTGTTTTTT. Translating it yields CASTRMRGGNTGELFF.